A selection of T cell receptor beta chains follows, all from one sample in a study of identical twins. TCRdb analysed the 5' RACE reads with MiXCR anew, one entry per CDR3 protein. The data contain fewer than 350,000 distinct CDR3 sequences, under 9% of them singletons. The same sample was also used in a study of yellow fever vaccine responses in identical twins.

Sequencing was done on a sample of memory (CD45RO+) T cells sorted from blood. The receptor set was obtained from a woman under 30 in good health. Both conserved end residues are part of each CDR3. The D gene is left open where the match is weak. Size values are once, few and many counts, or a class for expanded clones, and some rows have none.

V: TRBV29-1; size: many; J: TRBJ2-1; D: -; CDR3: CSQGRGNEQFF; DNA: TGCAGCCAGGGAAGGGGAAATGAGCAGTTCTTC
V: TRBV12-3/TRBV12-4; size: few; J: TRBJ2-3; D: -; CDR3: CASSLFSLTDTQYF; DNA: TGTGCCAGCAGTTTATTCTCCCTCACAGATACGCAGTATTTT
V: TRBV5-1; size: many; J: TRBJ2-7; D: TRBD2; CDR3: CASSLGTSGSGPTYEQYF; DNA: TGCGCCAGCAGCTTGGGGACTAGCGGGAGTGGGCCCACCTACGAGCAGTACTTC
V: TRBV15; size: many; J: TRBJ2-2; D: TRBD1; CDR3: CATSRVDRGVSGELFF; DNA: TGTGCCACCAGCAGAGTGGACAGGGGAGTGTCCGGGGAGCTGTTTTTT
V: TRBV12-3/TRBV12-4; size: many; J: TRBJ2-5; D: TRBD2; CDR3: CASTLLLSAGGQETQYF; DNA: TGTGCCAGCACCCTCCTCCTCTCGGCGGGAGGTCAAGAGACCCAGTACTTC
V: TRBV3-1; size: many; J: TRBJ2-3; D: -; CDR3: CASSPGRTGDTQYF; DNA: TGTGCCAGCAGCCCCGGCAGAACGGGGGATACGCAGTATTTT
V: TRBV7-2; size: -; J: TRBJ2-3; D: TRBD1; CDR3: CASSPGQKKTQYF; DNA: TGTGCCAGCAGCCCGGGACAGAAAAAGACGCAGTATTTT
V: TRBV10-2; size: -; J: TRBJ2-3; D: TRBD2; CDR3: CASRLGLAGGSTDTQYF; DNA: TGCGCCAGCAGACTGGGACTAGCGGGAGGGTCCACAGATACGCAGTATTTT
V: TRBV7-9; size: many; J: TRBJ2-5; D: -; CDR3: CASSLMGVLGETQYF; DNA: TGTGCCAGCAGCCTTATGGGCGTTCTTGGGGAGACCCAGTACTTC
V: TRBV5-1; size: many; J: TRBJ2-1; D: TRBD2; CDR3: CASSLISGINEQFF; DNA: TGCGCCAGCAGCTTGATTAGCGGGATCAATGAGCAGTTCTTC
V: TRBV18; size: few; J: TRBJ1-1; D: -; CDR3: CASSEGGGAFF; DNA: TGTGCCAGCTCCGAGGGGGGTGGAGCTTTCTTT
V: TRBV10-1; size: -; J: TRBJ1-6; D: -; CDR3: CASSEGRPGASPLHF; DNA: TGCGCCAGCAGTGAGGGGAGACCGGGAGCTTCACCCCTCCACTTT
V: TRBV5-6; size: -; J: TRBJ2-3; D: -; CDR3: CASSRSTGTDTQYF; DNA: TGTGCCAGCAGTCGAAGCACCGGCACAGATACGCAGTATTTT
V: TRBV9; size: many; J: TRBJ1-1; D: -; CDR3: CASSVTLNTEAFF; DNA: TGTGCCAGCAGCGTGACTTTGAACACTGAAGCTTTCTTT
V: TRBV6-5; size: many; J: TRBJ2-4; D: TRBD1; CDR3: CASSSGGVNIQYF; DNA: TGTGCCAGCAGTTCAGGGGGAGTAAACATTCAGTACTTC
V: TRBV20-1; size: few; J: TRBJ2-5; D: -; CDR3: CSATPGAWETQYF; DNA: TGCAGTGCTACCCCGGGAGCCTGGGAGACCCAGTACTTC
V: TRBV6-4; size: many; J: TRBJ1-6; D: -; CDR3: CASSELDSNNSPLHF; DNA: TGTGCCAGCAGTGAATTGGACAGTAATAATTCACCCCTCCACTTT
V: TRBV5-8; size: few; J: TRBJ2-3; D: -; CDR3: CASSSTGRADTQYF; DNA: TGTGCCAGCAGCTCCACAGGGAGGGCAGATACGCAGTATTTT
V: TRBV5-1; size: many; J: TRBJ2-2; D: -; CDR3: CASSLHTLGGAAGELFF; DNA: TGCGCCAGCAGCCTGCATACTCTCGGGGGCGCAGCCGGGGAGCTGTTTTTT
V: TRBV29-1; size: -; J: TRBJ2-2; D: TRBD1; CDR3: CSVEDRGPGGRTGELFF; DNA: TGCAGCGTTGAAGATCGGGGTCCAGGGGGCCGGACCGGGGAGCTGTTTTTT
V: TRBV6-1; size: few; J: TRBJ2-5; D: -; CDR3: CASSAVYQETQYF; DNA: TGTGCCAGCAGTGCCGTGTACCAAGAGACCCAGTACTTC
V: TRBV5-5; size: few; J: TRBJ2-1; D: -; CDR3: CASSPGSYKNEQFF; DNA: TGTGCCAGCAGCCCCGGGTCATACAAAAATGAGCAGTTCTTC
V: TRBV28; size: many; J: TRBJ1-1; D: -; CDR3: CASSLGKMNTEAFF; DNA: TGTGCCAGCAGTTTAGGGAAGATGAACACTGAAGCTTTCTTT
V: TRBV4-2; size: many; J: TRBJ2-1; D: TRBD1; CDR3: CASSQGMGTGAPDEQFF; DNA: TGTGCCAGCAGCCAAGGAATGGGGACAGGGGCGCCCGATGAGCAGTTCTTC
V: TRBV11-3; size: few; J: TRBJ2-1; D: TRBD2; CDR3: CASSASGSIRNEQFF; DNA: TGTGCCAGCAGCGCCAGCGGGAGTATTCGCAATGAGCAGTTCTTC
V: TRBV11-1; size: many; J: TRBJ2-7; D: TRBD1; CDR3: CASSHYGTGEGEQYF; DNA: TGTGCCAGCAGTCATTATGGGACAGGGGAAGGCGAGCAGTACTTC
V: TRBV12-3/TRBV12-4; size: few; J: TRBJ2-1; D: TRBD2; CDR3: CASSGTSGYNAQFF; DNA: TGTGCCAGCAGCGGGACTAGCGGTTACAATGCGCAGTTCTTC
V: TRBV6-1; size: many; J: TRBJ2-5; D: -; CDR3: CASSPGDQETQYF; DNA: TGTGCCAGCAGCCCCGGAGACCAAGAGACCCAGTACTTC
V: TRBV20-1; size: many; J: TRBJ2-3; D: TRBD2; CDR3: CSARDQSGRAGPDTQYF; DNA: TGCAGTGCTAGAGATCAGAGCGGGAGGGCCGGGCCAGATACGCAGTATTTT
V: TRBV11-1; size: few; J: TRBJ2-7; D: TRBD2; CDR3: CASSAREGLAGVGREQYF; DNA: TGTGCCAGCAGCGCCAGAGAAGGCCTAGCGGGAGTTGGTCGCGAGCAGTACTTC
V: TRBV15; size: -; J: TRBJ2-5; D: -; CDR3: CATSRDSQETQYF; DNA: TGTGCCACCAGCAGGGACAGTCAAGAGACCCAGTACTTC
V: TRBV6-5; size: -; J: TRBJ2-2; D: TRBD2; CDR3: CASSYSGLAGNTGELFF; DNA: TGTGCCAGCAGTTACTCCGGACTAGCGGGAAACACCGGGGAGCTGTTTTTT
V: TRBV5-1; size: many; J: TRBJ1-6; D: -; CDR3: CASSLQGGDSPLHF; DNA: TGCGCCAGCAGCCTGCAGGGAGGGGATTCACCCCTCCACTTT
V: TRBV4-1; size: many; J: TRBJ1-4; D: -; CDR3: CASSQDELATNEKLFF; DNA: TGCGCCAGCAGCCAAGATGAGTTAGCAACTAATGAAAAACTGTTTTTT
V: TRBV28; size: few; J: TRBJ2-1; D: -; CDR3: CASSSVGGGLNEQFF; DNA: TGTGCCAGCAGTTCGGTAGGGGGGGGCCTAAATGAGCAGTTCTTC
V: TRBV6-1; size: many; J: TRBJ2-3; D: TRBD1; CDR3: CASSPGTGSSTDTQYF; DNA: TGTGCCAGCAGTCCCGGGACAGGGAGTAGCACAGATACGCAGTATTTT
V: TRBV20-1; size: once; J: TRBJ2-2; D: TRBD1; CDR3: CSARDQGTVYTGELFF; DNA: TGCAGTGCTAGAGATCAGGGGACAGTGTACACCGGGGAGCTGTTTTTT